Below, 31 T cell receptor beta chains from the same sample are listed, as sequenced in a study of shared clonotypes between healthy human individuals. Generated by immunoSEQ multiplex PCR, the TCRdb table keeps only in-frame clones and is missing some. The table lists some 1.1 million clones, 60% to 80% of them singletons. The sequenced material came from memory CD4+ T cells from PBMCs. Subset: CD45RA-negative fraction. These TCRs come from a man aged 18 to 30 in good health. Some clones in this sample may be carry-over from other donors' samples.

This clone appeared a few times. The same CDR3 is also encoded by other DNA sequences in this sample. V is TRBV19 and J is TRBJ2-7; 9 bases match TRBD1. V lost 9 bases and J lost 3; bases outside the gene matches: 6. Germline CDR1 LNHDA, CDR2 SQIVND (reference sequence). The CDR3 length is 13 residues. CDR3 residues: CASRGTGLYEQYF. CDR3 nucleotide sequence: TGTGCCAGCCGGGGGACAGGGCTCTACGAGCAGTACTTC.

The chain uses TRBV28 and TRBJ1-1; D is undetermined. This CDR3 comprises 16 residues. The V gene lost 3 bases and the J gene lost 0 bases, with 14 bases spanning the gap. Germline V lookup: CDR1 MDHEN, CDR2 SYDVKM. The CDR3 region has the DNA TGTGCCAGCAGTTTTTCGTACAGAAACATGAACACTGAAGCTTTCTTT. It specifies CASSFSYRNMNTEAFF.

The rearrangement links TRBV18 to TRBJ1-4; no reliable D call. The germline V gene has CDR1 KGHSH and CDR2 LQKENI. Trimming took 3 bases from V and 7 from J, leaving 18 bases between them. The CDR3 is 16 residues long. CDR3 amino acids: CASSPRFWSLGEKLFF. DNA for the CDR3: TGTGCCAGCTCACCGCGTTTTTGGTCCTTGGGTGAAAAACTGTTTTTT.

The rearrangement uses TRBV28 and TRBJ2-7; 10 bases fit TRBD2. Germline assignment: CDR1 MDHEN and CDR2 SYDVKM. This CDR3 contains 13 residues. The CDR3 is CAASGSPTREQYF. DNA of the CDR3: TGTGCAGCTAGCGGGAGTCCCACCCGCGAGCAGTACTTC.

The rearrangement links TRBV6-5 to TRBJ2-2; a possible D gene is TRBD2 (6 bases). The CDR3 length is 14 residues. The germline gives CDR1 MNHEY, CDR2 SVGAGI. The V end lost 8 bases, the J end lost 1 base, and 11 bases lay between the germline ends. The CDR3 protein is CASLGRENTGELFF. The DNA for the CDR3 is TGTGCCAGCCTAGGGCGGGAGAACACCGGGGAGCTGTTTTTT.

This chain joins TRBV19 and TRBJ1-5, with 10 bases identical to TRBD1. CDR1 is LNHDA, CDR2 SQIVND, per germline (reference sequence). J was trimmed by 2 bases and V by 6 bases; bases with no gene match: 13. The CDR3 extends over 18 amino acids. CDR3 DNA: TGTGCCAGTAGGGGACTCCGGGACAGGGGAGGTGGCAATCAGCCCCAGCATTTT. It is translated as CASRGLRDRGGGNQPQHF.

The rearrangement joins TRBV28 to TRBJ2-7; TRBD1 might be the D (8 bases). Trimming shortened V by 5 bases and J by 6 bases, and 26 bases separated the two germline ends. This CDR3 has 17 residues. From germline, CDR1 is MDHEN and CDR2 SYDVKM. The CDR3 DNA follows: TGTGCCAGCAGTCCAAACCCCGGGGGGCAGGGGGCTGGCGAGCAGTACTTC. Residues: CASSPNPGGQGAGEQYF.

The chain uses TRBV6-5 and TRBJ1-2; 9 bases are shared with TRBD1. J gave up 7 bases and V 6 bases, and 9 bases lay outside the gene matches. Germline CDR1 and CDR2: MNHEY and SVGAGI. The CDR3 sequence is 14 residues long. CDR3 nucleotides: TGTGCCAGCAGCTATACATGGGACAGGGTTGGCTACACCTTC. Amino acid sequence: CASSYTWDRVGYTF.

This chain links TRBV28 with TRBJ2-7; 9 bases are shared with TRBD1. The CDR3 loop spans 15 amino acids. The V gene's germline CDR1 is MDHEN and CDR2 SYDVKM. Trimming cost V 5 bases and J 2 bases; bases outside gene matches: 7. CDR3 in DNA: TGTGCCAGCAGTCCTCCCCGGACAGGGGCCTACGAGCAGTACTTC. This translates into CASSPPRTGAYEQYF.

The V and J genes are TRBV6-6 and TRBJ2-1; 8 nucleotides match TRBD2. Germline V gene lookup returns CDR1 MNHNY and CDR2 SVGAGI (reference sequence). The CDR3 totals 14 residues. Trimming cost V 6 bases and J 7 bases; bases outside gene matches: 8. CDR3: CASSLLAVGNEQFF. The CDR3 DNA reads TGTGCCAGCAGCCTACTAGCGGTCGGGAATGAGCAGTTCTTC.

V is TRBV9 and J is TRBJ2-7; D is uncertain. In germline, CDR1 is SGDLS, CDR2 YYNGEE. Trimming took 0 bases from V and 0 from J, leaving 10 bases between them. This CDR3 contains 15 residues. This chain's CDR3 is CASSVAGYPSYEQYF. CDR3 DNA sequence: TGTGCCAGCAGCGTAGCTGGGTATCCCTCCTACGAGCAGTACTTC.

V gene TRBV25-1 combines with J gene TRBJ2-6; no definite D call. Germline CDR1 and CDR2: MGHDK and SYGVNS. V was cut by 7 bases and J by 0 bases, with 4 bases left in between. The CDR3 covers 13 residues. This chain's CDR3 is CASTASGANVLTF. In nucleotides, the CDR3 is TGTGCCAGCACGGCCTCTGGGGCCAACGTCCTGACTTTC.

This chain links TRBV5-4 with TRBJ2-7; possible D gene TRBD2, 5 bases. Germline values: CDR1 SGHNT, CDR2 YYREEE (reference sequence). The ends were cut back, 1 base at V and 0 bases at J, with 14 bases in the middle. This CDR3 region has 16 residues. CDR3 nucleotide sequence: TGTGCCAGCAGCTTGTCGGCCTCGGGGTTCTCCTACGAGCAGTACTTC. This sequence encodes CASSLSASGFSYEQYF.

The rearrangement links TRBV6-5 to TRBJ1-5, with D maybe TRBD1 (6 bases). CDR3 size: 13 residues. In germline, CDR1 is MNHEY, CDR2 SVGAGI. V was clipped by 6 bases and J by 7 bases, with 13 bases between them. This CDR3 is CASSYRVSQPQHF. CDR3 sequence (DNA): TGTGCCAGCAGCTACAGGGTAAGCCAGCCCCAGCATTTT.

The chain links TRBV30 to TRBJ1-3; no clear D gene. The CDR3 runs to 13 residues. Trimming pared 4 bases from V and 0 bases from J, leaving 7 bases between. The germline gives CDR1 GTSNPN, CDR2 SVGIG (reference sequence). The CDR3 DNA is TGTGCCTGGACGGTCCTCTCTGGAAACACCATATATTTT. Its protein is CAWTVLSGNTIYF.

The chain has TRBV18 and TRBJ2-1; 12 nucleotides agree with TRBD2. CDR3 length equals 18 residues. Germline assignment: CDR1 KGHSH and CDR2 LQKENI. Germline trimming cut 0 bases from V and 5 bases from J; bases unmatched to any gene: 8. The CDR3 loop is CASSPPGRLAGANNEQFF. CDR3 nucleotide sequence: TGTGCCAGCTCACCACCGGGAAGACTAGCGGGAGCCAACAATGAGCAGTTCTTC.

The chain employs TRBV30 and TRBJ2-7; TRBD1 matches 9 bases. Germline CDR1 and CDR2: GTSNPN and SVGIG (reference sequence). The CDR3 has 14 residues. J was trimmed by 4 bases and V by 0 bases; bases with no gene match: 4. CDR3 in DNA: TGTGCCTGGAGTGTAGGGGGACAGGGTTACGAGCAGTACTTC. It codes for CAWSVGGQGYEQYF.

This rearrangement joins TRBV19 to TRBJ2-2; D uncertain. CDR3 length: 15 amino acids. Germline V gene data show CDR1 as LNHDA and CDR2 as SQIVND (reference sequence). Trimming stripped 1 base from V and 1 base from J, with 7 bases between. CDR3 nucleotides: TGTGCCAGTAGTATAGGGACGGAGAACACCGGGGAGCTGTTTTTT. Its translation: CASSIGTENTGELFF.

The genes are TRBV5-1 and TRBJ1-5; no clear D gene. V was shortened by 0 bases and J by 7 bases, with 8 bases between the two germline ends. This CDR3 region has 13 residues. Germline loops: CDR1 SGHRS, CDR2 YFSETQ. CDR3 protein: CASSLGPTQPQHF. DNA of the CDR3: TGCGCCAGCAGCTTGGGTCCCACGCAGCCCCAGCATTTT.

This chain joins TRBV5-1 and TRBJ1-1; maybe TRBD1 (5 bases). In germline, CDR1 is SGHRS, CDR2 YFSETQ. There are 16 residues in the CDR3. V gave up 0 bases and J gave up 0 bases, with 12 bases separating them. In DNA, the CDR3 is TGCGCCAGCAGCTTGGATTCCAGGGTCATGAACACTGAAGCTTTCTTT. This gives the protein CASSLDSRVMNTEAFF.

This clone came up many times. Germline and junction disagree at one end, which may indicate a read error. CDR3 bases: TGTGCCAGCGGTGATAAGACTAGCGGGCAGCTCGAGCAGTACTTC. It codes for CASGDKTSGQLEQYF. V gene TRBV2 combines with J gene TRBJ2-7; TRBD2 matches at 10 bases. The germline CDR1 and CDR2 sequences are SNHLY and FYNNEI. The CDR3 length is 15 residues.

The rearrangement uses TRBV19 and TRBJ2-5; D is undetermined. The CDR3 extends over 14 amino acids. Between the trimmed V and J ends, which lost 7 bases and 5 bases, there was a span of 17 bases. CDR1 and CDR2 from the germline V gene are LNHDA and SQIVND (reference sequence). CDR3: CASTTSDVGETQYF. The CDR3 coding sequence is TGTGCCAGTACCACCTCGGACGTGGGGGAGACCCAGTACTTC.

This chain connects TRBV4-3 to TRBJ1-5; TRBD1 matches 7 bases. The length of the CDR3 is 17 residues. CDR1 and CDR2 from the germline V gene are LGHNA and YSLEER. J was trimmed by 8 bases and V by 0 bases; bases with no gene match: 13. The CDR3 region has the DNA TGCGCCAGCAGCCAAGAAAGGGGGCCGGCAGGCGCCAAGCCCCAGCATTTT. Amino acids: CASSQERGPAGAKPQHF.

The rearrangement joins TRBV7-6 to TRBJ2-7, with D possibly TRBD2 on 6 matching bases. Between the trimmed V and J ends, which lost 2 bases and 2 bases, there was a span of 31 bases. Germline CDR1 and CDR2: SGHVS and FNYEAQ. CDR3 size: 21 residues. This CDR3 reads CASSLNRPAPSPGAFTYEQYF. For the CDR3, the DNA is TGTGCCAGCAGCTTAAATCGTCCAGCTCCTTCCCCGGGAGCCTTTACCTACGAGCAGTACTTC.

The chain joins TRBV28 to TRBJ2-7; 11 bases align to TRBD1. The germline gives CDR1 MDHEN, CDR2 SYDVKM. CDR3 length: 16 amino acids. V was pared by 4 bases and J by 5 bases, with 10 bases of the junction left unmatched. The CDR3 loop reads CASSSDRGRSVHEQYF. DNA of the CDR3: TGTGCCAGCAGTTCGGACAGGGGGCGGTCTGTGCACGAGCAGTACTTC.

The chain couples TRBV28 to TRBJ1-2, with 10 bases lining up with TRBD1. The CDR3 covers 15 residues. Germline V gene data show CDR1 as MDHEN and CDR2 as SYDVKM. Trimming took 2 bases from V and 6 from J; bases not matched to a gene: 6. The CDR3 is CASSLLDRGRDGYTF. Written as DNA, the CDR3 is TGTGCCAGCAGTTTACTCGACAGGGGGCGCGATGGCTACACCTTC.

This chain connects TRBV7-8 to TRBJ2-7; TRBD2 aligns across 10 bases. Germline CDR1 and CDR2: SGHVS and FQNEAQ. With V trimmed by 1 base and J by 0 bases, 6 bases remained unmatched. The CDR3 is made up of 17 amino acids. The CDR3 DNA reads TGTGCCAGCAGCTTAGTACCCGGACTAGCGGCCTCCTACGAGCAGTACTTC. Its protein product is CASSLVPGLAASYEQYF.

The chain uses TRBV28 and TRBJ2-7; the match to TRBD2 covers 10 bases. The CDR3 runs 15 residues. The V segment lost 6 bases and the J segment 1 base; nucleotides outside the gene matches: 6. Germline V gene data show CDR1 as MDHEN and CDR2 as SYDVKM. CDR3 coding DNA: TGTGCCAGCAGGCCCGGGACTAGCGATTCCTACGAGCAGTACTTC. Its protein is CASRPGTSDSYEQYF. The whole variable domain, filled in from reference TRBV28 and TRBJ2-7, reads DVKVTQSSRYLVKRTGEKVFLECVQDMDHENMFWYRQDPGLGLRLIYFSYDVKMKEKGDIPEGYSVSREKKERFSLILESASTNQTSMYLCASRPGTSDSYEQYFGPGTRLTVT.

On this clone itself: Being one base from a much bigger clone, this may be a read error. The genes are TRBV5-1 and TRBJ1-1; TRBD1 aligns across 8 bases. The V gene's germline CDR1 is SGHRS and CDR2 YFSETQ. The CDR3 has 12 residues. The ends lost 7 bases at V and 9 bases at J; junction bases unmatched: 8. CDR3 loop: CASEAGGLQAFF. The DNA of the CDR3 is TGCGCCAGCGAGGCAGGGGGCTTGCAAGCTTTCTTT.

This clone showed up just once. The chain couples TRBV7-3 to TRBJ2-5, with D perhaps TRBD1 (5 bases). Germline assignment: CDR1 SGHTA and CDR2 FQGTGA. The CDR3 contains 13 residues. Trimming removed 5 bases at V and 4 bases at J, with 11 bases between. CDR3 DNA: TGTGCCAGCAGCCCCGGTAGGGGAGAGACCCAGTACTTC. It encodes CASSPGRGETQYF.

The chain employs TRBV6-5 and TRBJ1-2; D may be TRBD1 (6 bases). Germline V gives CDR1 MNHEY, CDR2 SVGAGI. This CDR3 comprises 14 residues. V shed 7 bases and J shed 4 bases, with 16 bases lying between them. The CDR3 reads CASTQSGHGYGYTF. CDR3 coding DNA: TGTGCCAGCACTCAATCGGGACACGGCTATGGCTACACCTTC.